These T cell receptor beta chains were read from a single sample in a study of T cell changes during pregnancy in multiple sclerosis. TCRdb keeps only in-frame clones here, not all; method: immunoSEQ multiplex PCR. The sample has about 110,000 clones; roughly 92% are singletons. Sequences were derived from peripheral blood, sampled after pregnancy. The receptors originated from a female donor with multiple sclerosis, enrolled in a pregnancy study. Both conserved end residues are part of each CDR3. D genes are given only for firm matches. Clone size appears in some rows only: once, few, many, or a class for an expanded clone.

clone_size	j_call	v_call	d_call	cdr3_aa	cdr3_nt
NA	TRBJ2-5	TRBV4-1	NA	CASSQERGVTGQETQYF	TGCGCCAGCAGCCAAGAAAGAGGAGTCACAGGACAAGAGACCCAGTACTTC
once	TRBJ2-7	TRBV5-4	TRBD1	CASSEGTAFSYEQYF	TGTGCCAGCAGTGAGGGGACAGCATTCTCCTACGAGCAGTACTTC
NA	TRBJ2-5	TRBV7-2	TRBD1	CASSFRQGAGETQYF	TGTGCCAGCAGCTTTCGACAGGGGGCGGGAGAGACCCAGTACTTC
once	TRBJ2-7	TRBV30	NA	CAWSVGWAKPYEQYF	TGTGCCTGGAGTGTAGGATGGGCAAAACCCTACGAGCAGTACTTC
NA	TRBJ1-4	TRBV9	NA	CASSVGRGEKLFF	TGTGCCAGCAGCGTGGGACGGGGGGAAAAACTGTTTTTT
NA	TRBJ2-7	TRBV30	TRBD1	CAWGQGAFEQYF	TGTGCCTGGGGACAGGGGGCTTTCGAGCAGTACTTC
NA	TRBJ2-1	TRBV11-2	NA	CASTLFHNEQFF	TGTGCCAGCACCCTCTTCCACAATGAGCAGTTCTTC
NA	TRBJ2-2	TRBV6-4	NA	CASSLQDTGELFF	TGTGCCAGCAGCTTACAAGACACCGGGGAGCTGTTTTTT
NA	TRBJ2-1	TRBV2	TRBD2	CASIGLGGTSGRAANEQFF	TGTGCCAGCATCGGGCTCGGGGGGACTAGCGGGAGGGCCGCCAATGAGCAGTTCTTC
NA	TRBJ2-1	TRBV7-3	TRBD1	CASSSSGQLGEQFF	TGTGCCAGCAGCTCCTCGGGACAGCTGGGTGAGCAGTTCTTC
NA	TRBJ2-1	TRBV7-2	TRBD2	CASSLWGDYYNEQFF	TGTGCCAGCAGCTTGTGGGGGGACTACTACAATGAGCAGTTCTTC
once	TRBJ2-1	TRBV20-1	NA	CSASFQKQFF	TGCAGTGCTAGTTTTCAGAAGCAGTTCTTC
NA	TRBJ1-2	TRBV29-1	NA	CSVSRLLTYGYTF	TGCAGCGTTTCGAGACTACTCACCTATGGCTACACCTTC
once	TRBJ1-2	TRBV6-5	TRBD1	CASSYDPAGGYGYTF	TGTGCCAGCAGTTACGATCCCGCAGGGGGCTATGGCTACACCTTC
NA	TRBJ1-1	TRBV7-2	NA	CASSPGSGPGTEAFF	TGTGCCAGCAGCCCAGGTAGCGGCCCGGGTACTGAAGCTTTCTTT
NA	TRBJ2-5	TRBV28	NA	CASNPRGTLTFQETQYF	TGTGCCAGCAACCCACGAGGGACACTGACTTTTCAAGAGACCCAGTACTTC
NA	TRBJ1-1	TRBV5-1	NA	CASSLASDGNTEAFF	TGCGCCAGCAGCTTGGCCAGCGACGGGAACACTGAAGCTTTCTTT
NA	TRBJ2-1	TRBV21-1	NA	CASSKAQDRGRYNEQFF	TGTGCCAGCAGCAAAGCGCAGGACAGGGGACGCTACAATGAGCAGTTCTTC
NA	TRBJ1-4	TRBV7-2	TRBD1	CASSRTGGGDNEKLFF	TGTGCCAGCAGCCGTACAGGGGGCGGTGATAATGAAAAACTGTTTTTT
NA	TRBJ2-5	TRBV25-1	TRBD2	CASSSPGREGTQYF	TGTGCCAGCAGTAGCCCGGGGCGGGAGGGGACCCAGTACTTC
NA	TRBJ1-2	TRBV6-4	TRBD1	CASSPGTGRGYTF	TGTGCCAGCAGCCCGGGGACAGGCCGAGGCTACACCTTC
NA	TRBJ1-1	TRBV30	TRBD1	CAWNPDREAFF	TGTGCCTGGAATCCGGACAGGGAAGCTTTCTTT
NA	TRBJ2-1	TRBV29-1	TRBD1	CSVRDRGSYNEQFF	TGCAGCGTTCGGGACAGGGGTTCCTACAATGAGCAGTTCTTC
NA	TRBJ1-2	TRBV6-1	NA	CASKASWGPLYGYTF	TGTGCCAGCAAGGCTTCCTGGGGCCCTCTATATGGCTACACCTTC
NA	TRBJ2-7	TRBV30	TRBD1	CAWSVAQGASEQYF	TGTGCCTGGAGTGTAGCGCAGGGGGCGTCCGAGCAGTACTTC
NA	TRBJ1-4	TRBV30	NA	CAWSVRREGEKLFF	TGTGCCTGGAGTGTACGCAGGGAGGGTGAAAAACTGTTTTTT
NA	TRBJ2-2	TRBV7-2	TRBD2	CASSPGTSGGTGELFF	TGTGCCAGCAGCCCCGGGACTAGCGGGGGGACCGGGGAGCTGTTTTTT
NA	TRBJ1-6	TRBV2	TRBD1	CASKTGVNSPLHF	TGTGCCAGCAAGACAGGGGTGAATTCACCCCTCCACTTT
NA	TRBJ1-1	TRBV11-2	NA	CASSRRGARGTEAFF	TGTGCCAGCAGCCGCCGGGGGGCGCGGGGCACTGAAGCTTTCTTT
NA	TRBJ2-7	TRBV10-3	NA	CAISVRLGNEQYF	TGTGCCATCAGTGTACGACTAGGCAACGAGCAGTACTTC
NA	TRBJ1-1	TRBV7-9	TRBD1	CASSLALGQGVRAEAFF	TGTGCCAGCAGCTTAGCGCTAGGACAGGGGGTGAGGGCTGAAGCTTTCTTT